The next 24 T cell receptor beta chains were all read from a single sample in a study of T cell repertoires in ileal Crohn's disease. Data came from immunoSEQ multiplex PCR; TCRdb stores just in-frame clones and leaves some out. The sample records approximately 12,000 clones, around 77% being singletons. The source material was ileal tissue. All receptors come from an adult with Crohn's disease.

The gene calls are TRBV11-3 and TRBJ2-1; 13 bases agree with TRBD2. The CDR3 length is 15 residues. J lost 8 bases, V lost 5 bases, and 6 bases had no gene match. The germline V gene has CDR1 SGHNT and CDR2 YENEEA. CDR3 region: CASSTLAGGPHEQFF. DNA for the CDR3: TGTGCCAGCAGCACACTAGCGGGAGGGCCTCATGAGCAGTTCTTC.

The chain is built from TRBV5-1 and TRBJ2-7; 13 bases fit TRBD2. CDR3 length: 15 amino acids. Germline V gene sequence: CDR1 SGHRS, CDR2 YFSETQ. V lost 4 bases to trimming and J lost 5 bases; unmatched junction nucleotides: 6. The CDR3, as DNA: TGCGCCAGCAGCGGGTGGACTAGCGGGAGTAACGAGCAGTACTTC. Translation: CASSGWTSGSNEQYF.

Notes on this clone: One end of the junction fails to match germline, which may point to a read error. The chain has TRBV6-1 and TRBJ1-1, with D possibly matching TRBD1 (5 bases). From germline, CDR1 is MNHNS and CDR2 SASEGT. The CDR3 contains 16 residues. Here the CDR3 DNA reads TGTGCCAGCAGTGTCAGGGTCGGGGGTGAGAACGCTGAAGCTTTCTTT. As protein: CASSVRVGGENAEAFF.

V usage is TRBV9 and J usage is TRBJ2-7; D unclear. The CDR3 totals 14 residues. The V and J ends lost 0 bases and 6 bases respectively, with 13 bases between them. Looked up from germline, CDR1 is SGDLS and CDR2 is YYNGEE. The CDR3 nucleotides read TGTGCCAGCAGCGTAGATTTGGGCAGCCGCGAGCAGTACTTC. This sequence encodes CASSVDLGSREQYF.

The table lists this clone with a count of one. This chain uses TRBV19 with TRBJ2-7; 15 bases match TRBD2. The V segment lost 5 bases and the J segment 6 bases; nucleotides outside the gene matches: 2. The CDR3 loop spans 14 amino acids. CDR1 is LNHDA and CDR2 is SQIVND in the germline V gene (reference sequence). This CDR3 is CASSGTSGRREQYF. The CDR3 coding sequence is TGTGCCAGTAGTGGGACTAGCGGGAGGCGCGAGCAGTACTTC.

The genes are TRBV20-1 and TRBJ1-2; 7 nucleotides line up with TRBD1. The V segment lost 5 bases and the J segment 6 bases; nucleotides outside the gene matches: 3. Per the germline V gene, CDR1 is DFQATT and CDR2 is SNEGSKA (reference sequence). The CDR3 has 11 residues. CDR3 in DNA: TGCAGTGCTGAAACAGGGGATGGCTACACCTTC. The encoded protein is CSAETGDGYTF.

This clone was detected only once. The J gene is TRBJ2-7, the V gene TRBV5-6; TRBD2 might be the D (6 bases). V was trimmed by 3 bases and J by 0 bases, leaving 16 bases between them. CDR1 SGHDT and CDR2 YYEEEE come from the germline V gene. This CDR3 is built from 16 residues. The CDR3 DNA is TGTGCCAGCAGCTACATACCGGGACTGAACTCCTACGAGCAGTACTTC. It encodes CASSYIPGLNSYEQYF.

The CDR3 bases are TGTGCCAGCAGCGTATGGGCGGGAACTTATGATACGCAGTATTTT. This encodes CASSVWAGTYDTQYF. J is TRBJ2-3 and V is TRBV9, with D possibly matching TRBD2 (6 bases). The CDR3 runs 15 residues. The germline V gene encodes CDR1 SGDLS and CDR2 YYNGEE. Trimming stripped 1 base from V and 6 bases from J, with 15 bases between.

The genes are TRBV4-2 and TRBJ2-3; D is perhaps TRBD2 (5 bases). V was cut by 4 bases and J by 0 bases, with 14 bases left in between. The CDR3 runs 16 residues. Germline-derived CDR1 and CDR2 are LGHNA and YNFKEQ. The CDR3 region is CASSPRGSISTDTQYF. CDR3 DNA: TGTGCCAGCAGCCCCCGGGGAAGCATTAGCACAGATACGCAGTATTTT.

V usage is TRBV5-4 and J usage is TRBJ2-2; D ambiguous. CDR3 length: 14 amino acids. CDR1 is SGHNT and CDR2 is YYREEE in the germline V gene (reference sequence). V dropped 2 bases and J dropped 4 bases, with 9 bases sitting between them. The CDR3 DNA sequence: TGTGCCAGCAGCTTAAACGCAGGCACCGGGGAGCTGTTTTTT. This gives the protein CASSLNAGTGELFF.

The chain links TRBV6-7 to TRBJ2-1; 10 nucleotides match TRBD2. TRBV6-7 is an open reading frame whose function is uncertain. The CDR3 contains 16 residues. The junction had 9 bases not matched to a gene; V was cut back by 8 bases and J by 2 bases. The CDR3 sequence is CASSRGLAGAYNEQFF. The CDR3, as DNA: TGTGCCAGCTCCCGCGGCCTAGCGGGGGCCTACAATGAGCAGTTCTTC.

This clone was counted a single time. The chain recombines TRBV6-1 with TRBJ2-2; 7 bases map to TRBD1. CDR1 MNHNS and CDR2 SASEGT come from the germline V gene. This CDR3 contains 13 residues. V was pared by 7 bases and J by 5 bases, with 4 bases of the junction left unmatched. CDR3 nucleotides: TGTGCCAGCACTCAGACAGGGACCGGGGAGCTGTTTTTT. Translation: CASTQTGTGELFF.

CDR3 amino acids: CSAREEGTEAFF. CDR3 in DNA: TGCAGCGCCAGGGAGGAGGGTACTGAAGCTTTCTTT. The genes are TRBV29-1 and TRBJ1-1; tentative D call: TRBD1 (5 bases). This CDR3 region has 12 residues. Trimming shortened V by 7 bases and J by 5 bases, and 14 bases separated the two germline ends. CDR1 is SQVTM and CDR2 is ANQGSEA in the germline V gene.

This clone was detected once. The chain couples TRBV28 to TRBJ2-5, with TRBD2 identical over 7 bases. V shed 2 bases and J 3 bases; nucleotides not matched to a gene: 6. CDR3 length: 15 amino acids. From germline, CDR1 is MDHEN and CDR2 SYDVKM. The CDR3 reads CASSLGRGVKETQYF. The DNA of the CDR3 is TGTGCCAGCAGTTTAGGACGGGGGGTTAAAGAGACCCAGTACTTC. The full variable domain, completed using reference TRBV28 and TRBJ2-5, is DVKVTQSSRYLVKRTGEKVFLECVQDMDHENMFWYRQDPGLGLRLIYFSYDVKMKEKGDIPEGYSVSREKKERFSLILESASTNQTSMYLCASSLGRGVKETQYFGPGTRLLVL.

This clone has just a few counts. This chain connects TRBV5-1 to TRBJ2-3; 7 bases fit TRBD2. Germline CDR1 SGHRS, CDR2 YFSETQ. The CDR3 is made up of 19 amino acids. V gave up 0 bases and J gave up 2 bases; unmatched junction bases: 15. The CDR3 reads CASSLGGWVRRGFTDTQYF. As DNA, the CDR3 is TGCGCCAGCAGCTTGGGTGGATGGGTGCGGCGGGGGTTCACAGATACGCAGTATTTT.

The V call is TRBV5-1, the J call TRBJ1-1, with TRBD1 matching 10 bases. From germline, CDR1 is SGHRS and CDR2 YFSETQ. The trim removed 4 bases at V and 3 bases at J, leaving 9 bases unmatched. CDR3 size: 16 residues. The CDR3 reads CASSDSTGGGYTEAFF. The DNA for the CDR3 is TGCGCCAGCAGCGACTCGACAGGGGGCGGATACACTGAAGCTTTCTTT.

The chain is built from TRBV27 and TRBJ2-7; D perhaps matches TRBD2 (6 bases). This CDR3 has 12 residues. Trimming pared 3 bases from V and 6 bases from J, leaving 9 bases between. The germline gives CDR1 MNHEY, CDR2 SMNVEV (reference sequence). The CDR3: CASSFPGVEQYF. The CDR3 bases are TGTGCCAGCAGTTTCCCGGGGGTCGAGCAGTACTTC.

The chain carries TRBV5-1 and TRBJ2-1; 8 bases line up with TRBD2. CDR3 length: 16 amino acids. The V segment lost 0 bases and the J segment 6 bases; nucleotides outside the gene matches: 8. The germline V gene encodes CDR1 SGHRS and CDR2 YFSETQ. The DNA of the CDR3 is TGCGCCAGCAGCTTGGGGGTTAGCGGGGCTTTCAATGAGCAGTTCTTC. Amino acids: CASSLGVSGAFNEQFF.

V usage is TRBV4-1 and J usage is TRBJ1-3; D gene unclear. The CDR3 length is 16 residues. The V gene lost 0 bases and the J gene lost 0 bases, with 9 bases spanning the gap. Germline V lookup: CDR1 MGHRA, CDR2 YSYEKL. The CDR3 loop is CASSQDARYSGNTIYF. The CDR3 nucleotides read TGCGCCAGCAGCCAAGATGCCAGGTACTCTGGAAACACCATATATTTT.

The rearrangement links TRBV9 to TRBJ2-3; the match to TRBD2 covers 7 bases. V lost 3 bases, J lost 2 bases, and 15 bases stayed unmatched. The CDR3 runs to 18 residues. The V gene's germline CDR1 is SGDLS and CDR2 YYNGEE. DNA for the CDR3: TGTGCCAGCAGCGCGCTCCTAGGGGCTAGCGGTCCCACAGATACGCAGTATTTT. Encoded protein: CASSALLGASGPTDTQYF.

The V and J genes are TRBV6-5 and TRBJ2-3; TRBD2 might be the D (5 bases). The germline CDR1 and CDR2 sequences are MNHEY and SVGAGI. V was trimmed by 0 bases and J by 1 base, leaving 8 bases between them. This CDR3 has 15 amino acids. The DNA for the CDR3 is TGTGCCAGCAGTTACTCGAGGCGGGGCACAGATACGCAGTATTTT. This gives the protein CASSYSRRGTDTQYF.

This sequence joins TRBV30 and TRBJ1-6, with TRBD1 matching 9 bases. Germline trimming cut 5 bases from V and 7 bases from J; bases unmatched to any gene: 3. The germline gives CDR1 GTSNPN, CDR2 SVGIG (reference sequence). This CDR3 comprises 13 residues. DNA for the CDR3: TGTGCCTGGGAGACAGGGGGGAATTCACCCCTCCACTTT. Translating it yields CAWETGGNSPLHF.

The V call is TRBV19, the J call TRBJ2-2; TRBD1 aligns across 7 bases. CDR3 length: 14 residues. V lost 3 bases to trimming and J lost 6 bases; unmatched junction nucleotides: 4. Germline V lookup: CDR1 LNHDA, CDR2 SQIVND (reference sequence). The DNA of the CDR3 is TGTGCCAGTAGTATCCGACAGGGTGCCGGGGAGCTGTTTTTT. Translation gives CASSIRQGAGELFF.

J is TRBJ1-2 and V is TRBV5-6; 9 positions match TRBD1. Germline V gene data show CDR1 as SGHDT and CDR2 as YYEEEE. The CDR3 sequence is 15 residues long. V lost 2 bases to trimming and J lost 3 bases; unmatched junction nucleotides: 5. CDR3 coding DNA: TGTGCCAGCAGCTTCCGGGACAGGGACTACTATGGCTACACCTTC. It encodes CASSFRDRDYYGYTF.